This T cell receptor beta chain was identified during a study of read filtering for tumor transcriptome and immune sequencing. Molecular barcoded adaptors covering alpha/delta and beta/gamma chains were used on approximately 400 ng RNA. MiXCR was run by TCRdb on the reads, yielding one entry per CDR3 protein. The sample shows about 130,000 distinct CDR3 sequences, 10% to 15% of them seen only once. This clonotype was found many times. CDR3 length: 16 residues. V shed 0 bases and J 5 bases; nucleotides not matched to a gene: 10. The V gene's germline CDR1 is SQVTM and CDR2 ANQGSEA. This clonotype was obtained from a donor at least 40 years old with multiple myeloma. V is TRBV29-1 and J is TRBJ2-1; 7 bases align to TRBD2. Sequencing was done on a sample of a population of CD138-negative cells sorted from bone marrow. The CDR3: CSVEDGAGSWDNEQFF. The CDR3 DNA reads TGCAGCGTTGAAGATGGAGCGGGAAGTTGGGACAATGAGCAGTTCTTC.